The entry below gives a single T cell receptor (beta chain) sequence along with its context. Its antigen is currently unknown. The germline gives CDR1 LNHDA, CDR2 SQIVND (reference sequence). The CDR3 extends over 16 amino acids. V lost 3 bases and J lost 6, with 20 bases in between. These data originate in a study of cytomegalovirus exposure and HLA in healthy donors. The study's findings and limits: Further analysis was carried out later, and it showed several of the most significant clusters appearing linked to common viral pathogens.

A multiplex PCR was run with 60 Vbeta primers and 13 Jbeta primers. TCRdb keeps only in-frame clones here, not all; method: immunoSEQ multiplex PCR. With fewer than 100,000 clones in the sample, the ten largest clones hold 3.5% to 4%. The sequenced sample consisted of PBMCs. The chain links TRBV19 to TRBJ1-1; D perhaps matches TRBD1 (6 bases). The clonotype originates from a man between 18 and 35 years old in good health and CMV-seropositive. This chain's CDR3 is CASSMRFGGAGPEAFF. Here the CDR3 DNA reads TGTGCCAGTAGTATGCGGTTTGGGGGCGCCGGACCTGAAGCTTTCTTT.